Presented here are 7 T cell receptor beta chains from one specimen sequenced in a study of OX40 agonist ivuxolimab in advanced cancers. This table comes from immunoSEQ multiplex PCR, and its TCRdb copy is limited to in-frame clones, with some not included. The sample lists about 99,000 clones, 90% to 96% occurring once. The sequenced sample was CD4+ or CD8+ T cells sorted from blood, obtained in a trial of the OX40 agonist ivuxolimab. The receptor set was obtained from an adult with an advanced solid tumor such as melanoma, head and neck, liver or kidney cancer.

The rearrangement links TRBV28 to TRBJ1-2; TRBD1 might be the D (5 bases). Per the germline V gene, CDR1 is MDHEN and CDR2 is SYDVKM. Trimming took off 7 bases at V and 8 bases at J, with 20 bases between the two ends. The CDR3 runs 14 residues. Written as DNA, the CDR3 is TGTGCCAGCACAGGGACCGACTCCCTCGACGGCTACACCTTC. It codes for CASTGTDSLDGYTF.

The rearrangement uses TRBV10-1 and TRBJ2-5; no firm D call. The CDR3 spans 14 residues. Per germline, CDR1 WNHNN and CDR2 SYGVQD (reference sequence). Trimming took off 3 bases at V and 5 bases at J, with 13 bases between the two ends. CDR3 amino acids: CASSDVGSVETQYF. CDR3 in DNA: TGCGCCAGCAGTGATGTCGGGTCCGTGGAGACCCAGTACTTC.

The CDR3 sequence is CASSLGVSSSYNEQFF. The CDR3 nucleotides read TGTGCCAGCAGCTTGGGTGTAAGCAGCTCCTACAATGAGCAGTTCTTC. This chain uses TRBV5-6 with TRBJ2-1; D unclear. The germline V gene has CDR1 SGHDT and CDR2 YYEEEE. The CDR3 sequence is 16 residues long. The ends were cut back, 0 bases at V and 0 bases at J, with 10 bases in the middle.

The V and J genes are TRBV5-6 and TRBJ2-1; D is perhaps TRBD1 (6 bases). The length of the CDR3 is 15 residues. The V gene lost 2 bases and the J gene lost 1 base, with 10 bases spanning the gap. Germline assignment: CDR1 SGHDT and CDR2 YYEEEE. The CDR3 spells CASSFGTSSYNEQFF. Here the CDR3 DNA reads TGTGCCAGCAGCTTCGGGACATCATCCTACAATGAGCAGTTCTTC. Complete variable domain (other parts from reference TRBV5-6 and TRBJ2-1): DAGVTQSPTHLIKTRGQQVTLRCSPKSGHDTVSWYQQALGQGPQFIFQYYEEEERQRGNFPDRFSGHQFPNYSSELNVNALLLGDSALYLCASSFGTSSYNEQFFGPGTRLTVL.

This sequence joins TRBV19 and TRBJ2-4, with 8 positions matching TRBD2. Germline V CDR1 and CDR2: LNHDA, SQIVND (reference sequence). There are 14 residues in the CDR3. V shed 5 bases and J 9 bases; nucleotides not matched to a gene: 9. For the CDR3, the DNA is TGTGCCAGTAGTCACACGGGACTAGGGGTCATTCAGTACTTC. Its translation: CASSHTGLGVIQYF.

The gene calls are TRBV15 and TRBJ2-1; 8 bases fit TRBD1. This CDR3 has 14 residues. Germline V CDR1 and CDR2: LNHNV, YYDKDF (reference sequence). With V trimmed by 8 bases and J by 3 bases, 6 bases remained unmatched. The CDR3 nucleotides read TGTGCCACCGAGAGCGGACAGGGCTACAATGAGCAGTTCTTC. Its protein is CATESGQGYNEQFF.

This rearrangement joins TRBV6-6 to TRBJ2-7; 8 bases fit TRBD1. The CDR3 consists of 14 residues. Germline-derived CDR1 and CDR2 are MNHNY and SVGAGI (reference sequence). The V and J ends lost 6 bases and 5 bases, in that order; junction bases with no gene match: 9. The CDR3: CASSDLTGGNEQYF. The CDR3 DNA sequence: TGTGCCAGCAGCGACCTCACAGGGGGGAACGAGCAGTACTTC.